Presented here are 5 T cell receptor beta chains from one specimen sequenced in a study of blood T cell repertoires in COVID-19. Sequenced by immunoSEQ multiplex PCR; TCRdb stores in-frame clones only, minus some. The repertoire holds about 190,000 clones, with roughly 73% as singletons. Sequenced material: peripheral blood. These receptors were collected from a woman older than 75 with active or convalescent COVID-19.

This chain connects TRBV7-9 to TRBJ1-4; D perhaps matches TRBD1 (6 bases). The length of the CDR3 is 18 residues. Germline CDR1 and CDR2: SEHNR and FQNEAQ (reference sequence). Trimming removed 5 bases from V and 5 bases from J, with 24 bases in between. The CDR3 region is CASSPTRGRAGVNEKLFF. As DNA, the CDR3 is TGTGCCAGCAGCCCAACTAGAGGTCGGGCAGGGGTAAATGAAAAACTGTTTTTT. Together with reference TRBV7-9 and TRBJ1-4, the CDR3 gives the full variable domain: DTGVSQNPRHKITKRGQNVTFRCDPISEHNRLYWYRQTLGQGPEFLTYFQNEAQLEKSRLLSDRFSAERPKGSFSTLEIQRTEQGDSAMYLCASSPTRGRAGVNEKLFFGSGTQLSVL.

V is TRBV28 and J is TRBJ2-4; D gene uncertain. CDR3 length: 15 amino acids. Per germline, CDR1 MDHEN and CDR2 SYDVKM. Trimming left V 3 bases short and J 0 bases short, with 9 bases between. CDR3 DNA sequence: TGTGCCAGCAGTTTGTCGACGGGAGCCAAAAACATTCAGTACTTC. The encoded protein is CASSLSTGAKNIQYF.

The chain links TRBV10-3 to TRBJ1-4; D perhaps matches TRBD1 (5 bases). The CDR3 covers 13 residues. Trimming stripped 4 bases from V and 5 bases from J, with 8 bases between. Germline CDR1 and CDR2: ENHRY and SYGVKD. CDR3 sequence reads: CAISGQGNEKLFF. CDR3 nucleotides: TGTGCCATCAGTGGCCAGGGAAATGAAAAACTGTTTTTT.

The chain couples TRBV5-1 to TRBJ2-2; TRBD1 matches at 9 bases. The CDR3 is 15 amino acids. The V gene end was trimmed by 3 bases and the J gene end by 4 bases; junction bases not matched to a gene: 4. Germline V gives CDR1 SGHRS, CDR2 YFSETQ. This chain's CDR3 is CASSSQGAGTGELFF. The CDR3 DNA reads TGCGCCAGCAGCTCACAGGGGGCGGGCACCGGGGAGCTGTTTTTT.

This clone has only one observation. V and J are TRBV7-9 and TRBJ1-2, with 7 bases fitting TRBD1. Germline CDR1 SEHNR, CDR2 FQNEAQ (reference sequence). The CDR3 is 15 amino acids. V lost 4 bases and J lost 4; bases outside the gene matches: 9. CDR3 loop: CASSSSGTATYGYTF. In DNA form, the CDR3 reads TGTGCCAGCAGCTCGTCCGGGACAGCCACCTATGGCTACACCTTC.